This TCR beta chain stems from a study of T cells in Graves' hyperthyroidism and ophthalmopathy. On the study more broadly: Peripheral blood was collected at initial diagnosis, before any treatment. The study's findings and limits: Researchers found most expanded thyroid clonotypes above 0.001 in blood as well. A model of 13 V-J pairs discriminated ophthalmopathy from stable hyperthyroidism.

On this clonotype itself: Antigen unknown.

Orbital computed tomography and thyroid ultrasound, together with serum TRAb and thyroxine and clinical symptoms, were used for diagnoses. Template material for amplifying TCR beta CDR3 regions consisted of RNA transcripts. An initial round of RT-PCR targeting the TCR CDR3 relied on the HTBI primer set. TCRdb itself ran the multiplex PCR reads through MiXCR, one entry per CDR3 protein. The table has fewer than 550,000 distinct CDR3 sequences, around 14% seen once. Between the trimmed V and J ends, which lost 6 bases and 9 bases, there was a span of 18 bases. The germline V gene encodes CDR1 MNHNS and CDR2 SASEGT. This CDR3 is 14 amino acids long.

Input material: blood. The receptor's source is a woman aged 18-35 years with Graves' hyperthyroidism. The rearrangement joins TRBV6-1 to TRBJ1-5; D remains unclear. The CDR3 region is CASSEDVNRGPQHF. CDR3 nucleotides: TGTGCCAGCAGCGAGGACGTAAATCGGGGGCCCCAGCATTTT.